This is a list of T cell receptor beta chains from one sample in a study of radiotherapy plus CTLA-4 blockade in lung cancer. Profiled with immunoSEQ multiplex PCR; TCRdb holds only in-frame clones, not every one. Of tens of thousands of clones listed, 65% to 85% were seen once; the top ten hold 8.3%. The source was peripheral blood, collected from a patient treated with radiotherapy plus ipilimumab. All receptors come from a human donor with non-small cell lung cancer who had stable disease on radiotherapy plus ipilimumab. The CDR3 runs from the conserved cysteine through the conserved F or W. The order of the fields is J gene, V gene, clone size, D gene, CDR3 DNA, CDR3 protein. The D gene is left open where the match is weak. For some rows the clone size is stated as once, few or many, or as a class when expanded; others skip it.

>TRBJ1-5|TRBV19|medium-sized|-
TGTGCCAGTAGTAACGCAGTGAGGCAGCCCCAGCATTTT
CASSNAVRQPQHF
>TRBJ1-4|TRBV7-2|-|-
TGTGCCAGCAGCTCTCCCGGGCGGACAGCTTATGAAAAACTGTTTTTT
CASSSPGRTAYEKLFF
>TRBJ2-3|TRBV7-2|once|-
TGTGCCAGCAGCGGATTAGCAGATACGCAGTATTTT
CASSGLADTQYF
>TRBJ1-4|TRBV6-5|-|-
TGTGCCAGCAAACGGACTAATGAAAAACTGTTTTTT
CASKRTNEKLFF
>TRBJ1-2|TRBV7-8|-|TRBD1
TGTGCCAGCAGCCCGACAGGGAATCAGAACTATGGCTACACCTTC
CASSPTGNQNYGYTF
>TRBJ2-7|TRBV9|-|-
TGTGCCAGCAGCCCCCGCGATACGGTTCGGTCTTACGAGCAGTACTTC
CASSPRDTVRSYEQYF
>TRBJ2-1|TRBV19|-|TRBD2
TGTGCCAGTAGTATAAGCGGGGGGGAAGATGAGCAGTTCTTC
CASSISGGEDEQFF
>TRBJ2-3|TRBV19|-|-
TGTGCCAGTAGTATAATGGGGGCACGGACAGATACGCAGTATTTT
CASSIMGARTDTQYF
>TRBJ1-2|TRBV4-1|-|-
TGCGCCAGCAGCCCCTCCCTCACAGGGTACAACTATGGCTACACCTTC
CASSPSLTGYNYGYTF
>TRBJ2-3|TRBV7-9|-|TRBD2
TGTGCCAGCAGCCCGGATAGCGGGGTAGCAGCAGATACGCAGTATTTT
CASSPDSGVAADTQYF
>TRBJ1-3|TRBV7-6|-|-
TGTGCCAGCAGCGGGGGGGTCAGGACTACCCCTGGAAACACCATATATTTT
CASSGGVRTTPGNTIYF
>TRBJ2-5|TRBV14|-|TRBD2
TGTGCCAGCAGCCAAGAGGGACTAGTATTTCAAGAGACCCAGTACTTC
CASSQEGLVFQETQYF
>TRBJ1-5|TRBV2|-|-
TGTGCCAGAGGGGTTGGTTCTAGCAATCAGCCCCAGCATTTT
CARGVGSSNQPQHF
>TRBJ1-1|TRBV6-5|-|-
TGTGCCAGCAGTTACCTGGGGGAAACTGAAGCTTTCTTT
CASSYLGETEAFF
>TRBJ2-7|TRBV6-6|-|-
TGTGCCAGCAGTTACGGCAGCCTACGAGGGCAGTACTTC
CASSYGSLRGQYF
>TRBJ1-3|TRBV18|-|TRBD1
TGTGCCAGCTCACAGGGGGCAATCGGAAACACCATATATTTT
CASSQGAIGNTIYF
>TRBJ1-2|TRBV2|-|-
TGTGCCAGCAGTGAAGGGCAAAACTATGGCTACACCTTC
CASSEGQNYGYTF
>TRBJ2-2|TRBV27|-|-
TGTGCCAACAGTCGGGGGTTTCGGGTCACCGGGGAGCTGTTTTTT
CANSRGFRVTGELFF
>TRBJ2-1|TRBV5-5|-|-
TGTGCCAGCAGCTTCCAAGACGCCGGATACAATGAGCAGTTCTTC
CASSFQDAGYNEQFF
>TRBJ1-2|TRBV4-1|medium-sized|-
TGCGCCAGCAGCCAAGATCAAGGGGCAGACTATGGCTACACCTTC
CASSQDQGADYGYTF
>TRBJ2-3|TRBV28|once|TRBD1
TGTGCCAGCAGTTCCCCCGGGACAGGGCGCACAGATACGCAGTATTTT
CASSSPGTGRTDTQYF
>TRBJ1-5|TRBV28|-|-
TGTGCCAGCACCCTTACCGGGGTCAATCAGCCCCAGCATTTT
CASTLTGVNQPQHF
>TRBJ1-5|TRBV5-1|-|TRBD1
TGCGCCAGCAGCTCCGGGACAGGGGAAGGGCAGCCCCAGCATTTT
CASSSGTGEGQPQHF
>TRBJ1-5|TRBV7-9|-|-
TGTGCCAGCAGCCCAAGCAATCAGCCCCAGCATTTT
CASSPSNQPQHF
>TRBJ1-1|TRBV19|-|-
TGTGCCAGCGAAGTTGGGCAGGTAAACACTGAAGCTTTCTTT
CASEVGQVNTEAFF
>TRBJ2-2|TRBV7-9|few|TRBD1
TGTGCCAGCACCTCTACAGGGGAAACCGGGGAGCTGTTTTTT
CASTSTGETGELFF
>TRBJ2-5|TRBV7-9|-|-
TGTGCCAGCAGCTTAGGGGTGGTAGAGACCCAGTACTTC
CASSLGVVETQYF
>TRBJ1-1|TRBV6-5|-|TRBD1
TGTGCCAGCAGGGGGACAGGGTCCAACACTGAAGCTTTCTTT
CASRGTGSNTEAFF
>TRBJ2-7|TRBV6-5|-|TRBD1
TGTGCCAGCAGTGCCGGGACAGGGGTTTACGAGCAGTACTTC
CASSAGTGVYEQYF